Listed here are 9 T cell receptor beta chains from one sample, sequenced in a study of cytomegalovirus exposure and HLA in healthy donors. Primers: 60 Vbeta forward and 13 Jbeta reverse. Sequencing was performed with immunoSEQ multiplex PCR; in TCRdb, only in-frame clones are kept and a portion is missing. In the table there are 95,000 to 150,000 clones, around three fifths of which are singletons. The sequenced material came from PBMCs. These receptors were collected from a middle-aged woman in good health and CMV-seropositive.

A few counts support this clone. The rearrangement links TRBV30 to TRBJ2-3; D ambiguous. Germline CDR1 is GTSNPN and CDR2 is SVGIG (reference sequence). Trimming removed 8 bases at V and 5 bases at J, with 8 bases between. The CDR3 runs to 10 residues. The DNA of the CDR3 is TGTGCCAGCCGTGGAGATACGCAGTATTTT. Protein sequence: CASRGDTQYF.

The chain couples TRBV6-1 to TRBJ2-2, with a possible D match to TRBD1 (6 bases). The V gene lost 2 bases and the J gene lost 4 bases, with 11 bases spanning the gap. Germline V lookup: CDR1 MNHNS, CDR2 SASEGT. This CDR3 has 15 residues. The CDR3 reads CASSEQGRVTGELFF. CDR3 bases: TGTGCCAGCAGTGAACAGGGGCGGGTCACCGGGGAGCTGTTTTTT.

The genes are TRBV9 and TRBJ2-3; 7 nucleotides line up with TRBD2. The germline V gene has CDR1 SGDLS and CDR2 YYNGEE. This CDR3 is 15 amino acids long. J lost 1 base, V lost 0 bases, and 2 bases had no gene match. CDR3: CASSVVGGGTDTQYF. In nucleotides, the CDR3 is TGTGCCAGCAGCGTAGTGGGAGGGGGCACAGATACGCAGTATTTT.

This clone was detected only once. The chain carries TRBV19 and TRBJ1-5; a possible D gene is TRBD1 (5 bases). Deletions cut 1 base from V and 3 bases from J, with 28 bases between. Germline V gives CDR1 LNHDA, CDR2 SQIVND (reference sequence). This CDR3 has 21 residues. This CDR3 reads CASSIVFGDSTGWDLNQPQHF. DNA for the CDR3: TGTGCCAGTAGTATAGTTTTTGGGGACTCTACGGGCTGGGACCTCAATCAGCCCCAGCATTTT.

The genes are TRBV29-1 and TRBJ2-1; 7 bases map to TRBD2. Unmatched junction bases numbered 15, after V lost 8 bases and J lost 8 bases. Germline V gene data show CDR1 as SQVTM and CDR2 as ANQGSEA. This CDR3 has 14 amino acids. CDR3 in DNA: TGCAGCTCCGGGAGTGAGGGAGGGTGGTATGAGCAGTTCTTC. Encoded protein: CSSGSEGGWYEQFF.

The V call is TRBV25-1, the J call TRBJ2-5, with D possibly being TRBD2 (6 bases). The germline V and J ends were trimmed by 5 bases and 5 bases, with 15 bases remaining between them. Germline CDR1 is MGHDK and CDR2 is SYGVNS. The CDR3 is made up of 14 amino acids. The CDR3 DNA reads TGTGCCAGCAGTTCATCCCGCGGAGGGGAGACCCAGTACTTC. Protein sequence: CASSSSRGGETQYF.

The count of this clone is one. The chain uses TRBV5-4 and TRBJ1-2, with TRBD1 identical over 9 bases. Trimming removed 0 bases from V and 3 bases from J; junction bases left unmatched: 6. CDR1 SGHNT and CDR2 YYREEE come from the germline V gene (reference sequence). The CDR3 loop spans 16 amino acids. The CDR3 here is CASSLALQGADYGYTF. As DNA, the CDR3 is TGTGCCAGCAGCTTGGCCTTACAGGGGGCGGACTATGGCTACACCTTC. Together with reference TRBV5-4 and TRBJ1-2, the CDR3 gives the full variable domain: ETGVTQSPTHLIKTRGQQVTLRCSSQSGHNTVSWYQQALGQGPQFIFQYYREEENGRGNFPPRFSGLQFPNYSSELNVNALELDDSALYLCASSLALQGADYGYTFGSGTRLTVV.

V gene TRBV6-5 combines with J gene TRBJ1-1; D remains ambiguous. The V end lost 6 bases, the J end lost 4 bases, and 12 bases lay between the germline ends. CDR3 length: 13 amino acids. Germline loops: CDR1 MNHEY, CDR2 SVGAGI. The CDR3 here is CASRTDTVTEAFF. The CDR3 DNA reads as TGTGCCAGCAGAACCGATACAGTCACTGAAGCTTTCTTT.

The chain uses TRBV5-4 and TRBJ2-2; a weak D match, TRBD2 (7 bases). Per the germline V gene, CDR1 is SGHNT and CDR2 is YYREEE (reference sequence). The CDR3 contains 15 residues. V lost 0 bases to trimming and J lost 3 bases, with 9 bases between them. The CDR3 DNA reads TGTGCCAGCAGCTTGGGCGGGGGCTACACCGGGGAGCTGTTTTTT. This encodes CASSLGGGYTGELFF.